This is a list of T cell receptor beta chains from one sample in a study of blood T cells in healthy people across ages. TCRdb redid the calling of the 5' RACE reads with MiXCR, one entry per CDR3 protein. Counted here are fewer than 1.5 million distinct CDR3 sequences, approximately 40% occurring once; the ten biggest clones make up approximately 7.9%. Sequences were obtained from blood. Source of these receptors: a young woman in good health. CDR3s include the opening cysteine and the closing phenylalanine or tryptophan. A D gene is named only where the DNA matches it firmly. Expanded clones get a size class; other rows say once, few or many, or leave the size out.

size,V,J,D,DNA,CDR3
NA,TRBV6-5,TRBJ2-7,NA,TGTGCCAGCAGGCCGGGTCTCCGCTACAATGAGCAGTACTTC,CASRPGLRYNEQYF
once,TRBV10-3,TRBJ1-1,NA,TGTGCCATCAGTGCTCTGGGATCCAACACTGAAGCTTTCTTT,CAISALGSNTEAFF
many,TRBV10-3,TRBJ2-7,NA,TGTGCCATCAGTGAGAGGGGCTACGAGCAGTACTTC,CAISERGYEQYF
NA,TRBV2,TRBJ2-3,TRBD2,TGTGCCACCGAACCAAGCCGGGAGGGCACAGATACGCAGTATTTT,CATEPSREGTDTQYF
NA,TRBV2,TRBJ1-2,NA,TGTGCCAGCAGTGAGGCCCGCGAATCCTATGGCTACACCTTC,CASSEARESYGYTF
NA,TRBV7-9,TRBJ2-1,TRBD1,TGTGCCAGCAGACCCCCCCGGGACAGGGTTTACAATGAGCAGTTCTTC,CASRPPRDRVYNEQFF
NA,TRBV7-6,TRBJ2-5,TRBD1,TGTGCCAGCAGCTTAGCGGGGACAGTTGAGGGCGAGACCCAGTACTTC,CASSLAGTVEGETQYF
NA,TRBV6-5,TRBJ1-2,NA,TGTGCCAGCAGTTACTCGAGTCAGGGAAATACGGGGGCTAACTATGGCTACACCTTC,CASSYSSQGNTGANYGYTF
NA,TRBV6-6,TRBJ1-5,TRBD1,TGTGCCAGCACCCCTCCGGGGACAGGGTCGCAGCCCCAGCATTTT,CASTPPGTGSQPQHF
NA,TRBV5-1,TRBJ2-7,NA,TGCGCCAGCAGAGGTGGGCAGGGGACCTACGAGCAGTACTTC,CASRGGQGTYEQYF
NA,TRBV2,TRBJ1-4,NA,TGTGCCAGCAGGATCTCTAATGAAAAACTGTTTTTT,CASRISNEKLFF
few,TRBV4-2,TRBJ2-7,NA,TGTGCCAGCTCCCTGTCCTGGGACGAGCAGTACTTC,CASSLSWDEQYF
NA,TRBV7-9,TRBJ2-2,NA,TGTGCCAGCAGCTTATTGGGTGGTTTGAACACCGGGGAGCTGTTTTTT,CASSLLGGLNTGELFF
NA,TRBV12-3/TRBV12-4,TRBJ1-1,TRBD1,TGTGCCAGCAGACCAGGGGGCTACCCCGCTCTGAACACTGAAGCTTTCTTT,CASRPGGYPALNTEAFF
few,TRBV4-1,TRBJ2-1,NA,TGCGCCAGCAGCCAACTCGGGTGGTACAACAATGAGCAGTTCTTC,CASSQLGWYNNEQFF
NA,TRBV30,TRBJ2-1,TRBD2,TGTGCCTGGAGCCTTAGCGGGCCCTACAATGAGCAGTTCTTC,CAWSLSGPYNEQFF
NA,TRBV5-1,TRBJ1-1,TRBD1,TGCGCCAGCAGCTTCCTGACAGGGGGGGCTGAAGCTTTCTTT,CASSFLTGGAEAFF
few,TRBV12-3/TRBV12-4,TRBJ2-5,NA,TGTGCCAGCAACTCAGAAGGGACGGCCCAGTACTTC,CASNSEGTAQYF
NA,TRBV18,TRBJ1-1,TRBD1,TGTGCCGGCTCACCCGACAGGGGCCAGAACACTGAAGCTTTCTTT,CAGSPDRGQNTEAFF
NA,TRBV6-2/TRBV6-3,TRBJ1-5,NA,TGTGCCAGCACCACAGGGAATAGCAATCAGCCCCAGCATTTT,CASTTGNSNQPQHF
NA,TRBV2,TRBJ2-7,TRBD2,TGTGCCAGGGGAAAAACGGGAGGATCCTACGAGCAGTACTTC,CARGKTGGSYEQYF
NA,TRBV4-2,TRBJ1-4,TRBD1,TGTGCCAGCAGCCCAGGGGACAGCCAGAATGAAAAACTGTTTTTT,CASSPGDSQNEKLFF
NA,TRBV28,TRBJ2-5,TRBD1,TGTGCCAGCAGTTTCCCAGGGGGCAAACAAAAAGAGACCCAGTACTTC,CASSFPGGKQKETQYF
few,TRBV25-1,TRBJ1-1,NA,TGTGCCAGCACCAGGGGCATCGACACTGAAGCTTTCTTT,CASTRGIDTEAFF
few,TRBV7-8,TRBJ1-2,NA,TGTGCCAGCAGCCCACATGGTCCGGGGACCGACTATGGCTACACCTTC,CASSPHGPGTDYGYTF
few,TRBV7-2,TRBJ2-3,TRBD2,TGTGCCAGCAGCTTCGGGGTGGGGCTAGCGGGGATCACAGATACGCAGTATTTT,CASSFGVGLAGITDTQYF
few,TRBV6-1,TRBJ2-7,NA,TGTGCCAGCAGTGTCCGACAACCGTGGGGCTACGAGCAGTACTTC,CASSVRQPWGYEQYF
few,TRBV4-1,TRBJ2-1,TRBD2,TGCGCCAGCAGCCAAGGGCGGGGGGCTCACAATGAGCAGTTCTTC,CASSQGRGAHNEQFF
NA,TRBV7-6,TRBJ2-5,NA,TGTGCCAGCAGCTCCGATGGGACGGAGACCCAGTACTTC,CASSSDGTETQYF
NA,TRBV20-1,TRBJ2-7,TRBD2,TGCAGTGCTAGAGACTCTAGCGGGGGGAACTACGAGCAGTACTTC,CSARDSSGGNYEQYF
many,TRBV10-3,TRBJ2-7,NA,TGTGCCATCAGTGTGGGGGACTACGAGCAGTACTTC,CAISVGDYEQYF
NA,TRBV7-9,TRBJ2-7,NA,TGTGCCAGCAGCTCAACGGGACCACCAAACTACGAGCAGTACTTC,CASSSTGPPNYEQYF
NA,TRBV5-1,TRBJ2-1,NA,TGCGCCGGCAGTAGCGGCGGGCCGAGGGAGCAGTTCTTC,CAGSSGGPREQFF
NA,TRBV10-3,TRBJ1-4,NA,TGTGCCATCAGTGATGGATCAAATGAAAAACTGTTTTTT,CAISDGSNEKLFF
few,TRBV5-1,TRBJ2-1,NA,TGCGCCAGCAGCTTGGTGGCGGGGTCAGGGTATGAGCAGTTCTTC,CASSLVAGSGYEQFF
NA,TRBV3-1,TRBJ2-3,NA,TGTGCCAGCAGCCAGGAACTGAGGCACACAGATACGCAGTATTTT,CASSQELRHTDTQYF
NA,TRBV10-3,TRBJ2-5,NA,TGTGCCATCAGTGAGTCGACAGCTAAAGAGACCCAGTACTTC,CAISESTAKETQYF
many,TRBV29-1,TRBJ2-1,NA,TGCAGCGTTGAGAATCGACAGAGCAATGAGCAGTTCTTC,CSVENRQSNEQFF
NA,TRBV7-6,TRBJ2-5,NA,TGTGCCAGCAGCTTAGGGTCGGGGGCCCCAGAGACCCAGTACTTC,CASSLGSGAPETQYF
few,TRBV12-3/TRBV12-4,TRBJ2-1,NA,TGTGCCAGCAACCCGGGGCCCCGGGGGAAGTTCTTC,CASNPGPRGKFF
NA,TRBV7-2,TRBJ2-1,TRBD2,TGTGTCAGCAGACCGGGACTAGACAATGAGCAGTTCTTC,CVSRPGLDNEQFF
few,TRBV21-1,TRBJ2-7,NA,TGTGCCAGCAGGAACGTCTCCTACAATGAGCAGTACTTC,CASRNVSYNEQYF
few,TRBV20-1,TRBJ1-1,TRBD1,TGCAGTGCCTGGGACAGGGCGAACACTGAAGCTTTCTTT,CSAWDRANTEAFF
NA,TRBV4-2,TRBJ2-7,NA,TGTGCCAGCAGCCAAGATGGTCAGGCATTCTCCTACGAGCAGTACTTC,CASSQDGQAFSYEQYF
NA,TRBV9,TRBJ2-3,NA,TGTGCCAGCAGTGCAGGTTCAACAACAGATACGCAGTATTTT,CASSAGSTTDTQYF
few,TRBV20-1,TRBJ2-3,NA,TGCAGTGCTAGAGCCGGCCCTAGCACAGATACGCAGTATTTT,CSARAGPSTDTQYF
NA,TRBV30,TRBJ2-3,NA,TGTGCCTGGAGTGTACAAGCGGCCATCACAGATACGCAGTATTTT,CAWSVQAAITDTQYF
NA,TRBV21-1,TRBJ1-4,NA,TGTGCCAGCAGCTCCCGGGACAGAGCCCCTAATGAAAAACTGTTTTTT,CASSSRDRAPNEKLFF
NA,TRBV15,TRBJ1-2,TRBD1,TGTGCCACCAACCCGGACAGGGGGCGAGGCTACACCTTC,CATNPDRGRGYTF
once,TRBV2,TRBJ2-2,NA,TGTGCCAGCAGTGACGCCGCGGGACGAAAGCTGTTTTTT,CASSDAAGRKLFF
NA,TRBV18,TRBJ1-4,NA,TGTGCCAGCTCACCAAGGCCATGGACCGGGAGCGCTAATGAAAAACTGTTTTTT,CASSPRPWTGSANEKLFF
NA,TRBV9,TRBJ2-1,NA,TGTGCCAGCAGCGCCCTCGGAGGTCGGTACAATGAGCAGTTCTTC,CASSALGGRYNEQFF
NA,TRBV24-1,TRBJ2-3,NA,TGTGCCACCAGTGACCCCCCCGGAGATACGCAGTATTTT,CATSDPPGDTQYF
NA,TRBV16,TRBJ2-6,NA,TGTGCCAGCAACCAAGTAGGGGCTGGGGCCAACGTCCTGACTTTC,CASNQVGAGANVLTF
once,TRBV20-1,TRBJ2-5,NA,TGCAGTGCTATCCCTGGAGGCCCCTTTTACAATGAGCAGTACTTC,CSAIPGGPFYNEQYF